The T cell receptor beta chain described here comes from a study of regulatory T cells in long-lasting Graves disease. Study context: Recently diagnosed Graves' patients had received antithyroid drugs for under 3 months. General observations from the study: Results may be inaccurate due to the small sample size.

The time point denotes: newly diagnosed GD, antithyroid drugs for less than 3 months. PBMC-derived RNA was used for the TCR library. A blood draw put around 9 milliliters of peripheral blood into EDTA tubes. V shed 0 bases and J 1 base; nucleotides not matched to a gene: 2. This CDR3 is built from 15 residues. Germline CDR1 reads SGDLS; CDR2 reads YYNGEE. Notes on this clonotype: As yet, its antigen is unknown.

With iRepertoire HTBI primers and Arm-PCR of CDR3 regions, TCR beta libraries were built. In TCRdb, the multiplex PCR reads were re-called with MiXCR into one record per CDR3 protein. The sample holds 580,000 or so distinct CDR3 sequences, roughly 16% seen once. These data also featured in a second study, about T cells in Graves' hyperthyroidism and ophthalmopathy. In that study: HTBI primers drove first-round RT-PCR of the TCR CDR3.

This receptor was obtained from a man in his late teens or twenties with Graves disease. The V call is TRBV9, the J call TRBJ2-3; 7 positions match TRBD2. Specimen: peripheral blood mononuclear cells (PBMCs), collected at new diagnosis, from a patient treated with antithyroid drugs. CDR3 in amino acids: CASSVGGRGTDTQYF. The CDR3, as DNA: TGTGCCAGCAGCGTAGGGGGGAGGGGCACAGATACGCAGTATTTT.